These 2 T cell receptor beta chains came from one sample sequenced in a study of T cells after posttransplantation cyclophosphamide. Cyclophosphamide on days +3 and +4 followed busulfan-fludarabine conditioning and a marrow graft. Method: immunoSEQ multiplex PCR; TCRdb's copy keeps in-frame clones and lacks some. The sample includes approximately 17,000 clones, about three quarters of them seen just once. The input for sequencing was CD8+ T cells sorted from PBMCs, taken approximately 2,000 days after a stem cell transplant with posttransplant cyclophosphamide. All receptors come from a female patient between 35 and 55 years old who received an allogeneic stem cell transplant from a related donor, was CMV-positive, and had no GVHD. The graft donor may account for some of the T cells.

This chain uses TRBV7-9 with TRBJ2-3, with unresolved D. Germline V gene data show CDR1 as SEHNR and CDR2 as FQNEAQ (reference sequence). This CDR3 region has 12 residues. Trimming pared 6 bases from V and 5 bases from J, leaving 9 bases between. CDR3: CASRPRGDTQYF. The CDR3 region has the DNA TGTGCCAGCAGGCCACGCGGAGATACGCAGTATTTT.

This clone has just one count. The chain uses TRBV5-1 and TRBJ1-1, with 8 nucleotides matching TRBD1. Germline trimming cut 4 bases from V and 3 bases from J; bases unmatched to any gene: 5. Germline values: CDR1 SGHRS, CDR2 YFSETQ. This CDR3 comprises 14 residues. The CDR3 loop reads CASSPGTGDTEAFF. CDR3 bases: TGCGCCAGCAGCCCCGGGACAGGAGACACTGAAGCTTTCTTT.